This T cell receptor beta chain was observed in a study of blood T cell repertoires in COVID-19 (dated by TCRdb to 2019 to 2021). Turning to the overall study: Collaborator samples came from the United States, Italy and Spain and covered acute and convalescent phases of COVID-19. Deeply sampled blood TCRbeta repertoires from subjects exposed to, actively infected with, or recovered from COVID-19 were included in the dataset. Nearly every sample came with metadata listing a de-identified subject ID, COVID-19 status, age in years and sex. The prospective study material was composed of cDNA or gDNA derived from T cells, B-cell-depleted T cells, or PBMCs. The samples were drawn from two sources: the first 160 participants of the ongoing ImmuneRACE study, and about 1,300 subjects contributed by 6 global collaborators. Where HLA class I and class II types were available, the types were taken from metadata supplied by the sample provider, not from assay-based typing. The repertoires were released in a freely available public database meant as a resource for research on the immune response to SARS-CoV-2.

In regard to this clone: Its cognate antigen has yet to be identified. Within one base of it there is no much larger clone, and no base qualities were kept.

The CDR3 spans 13 residues, from the cysteine through the phenylalanine. The DNA shown is the 39-base CDR3, in frame from base 1. CDR1 and CDR2, per the germline V gene, are SGDLS and YYNGEE. Trimmed from V: 3 bases; trimmed from J: 4 bases; junction bases lacking a gene match: 3. Overall results and qualifications from the work: The amount of clinical and demographic metadata varied by source and participant and was provided uncurated.

TCRbeta CDR3 regions were amplified from genomic DNA by means of the immunoSEQ Assay, a bias-controlled multiplex PCR. Regarding the original processing steps: Nucleated cell counts per sample were estimated from amplification of reference gene primers within the assay. To quantify the absolute abundance of each unique TCRbeta CDR3 rearrangement, sequence reads were collapsed and filtered. For each sample, productive Simpson clonality was calculated as the square root of Simpson's diversity index over productive rearrangements. In TCRdb, the immuneACCESS table is reduced to in-frame sequences with V and J assigned. These tables do not hold every clone; where another copy was compared, an unresolved V gene accounts for under half, and the others remain unexplained. The V and J calls and clone size are taken from that table; D and trimming were inferred from the DNA. Counted in this sample were approximately 280,000 clones; about 85% of them appeared once. 2.5% of the sample rests with the top ten.

Enrolling through a virtual design, the prospective study's participants ranged in age from roughly 18 to 90 years and lived across some 23 United States geographic areas. In the prospective study, participants were assigned to cohorts based on the clinical history participants reported in a screening survey and a study questionnaire. ImmuneRACE Cohort 3 recovered participants were defined by two consecutive negative NP/OP PCR tests, healthcare professional clearance, or symptom resolution. Each participant in the prospective study had whole blood, serum and a nasopharyngeal or oropharyngeal swab collected by mobile phlebotomists. Prospective study participants could optionally give additional blood draws and questionnaires over an approximately 2-month period. Blood samples from the prospective study were shipped frozen or at room temperature prior to DNA extraction.

The clonotype originates from a woman between 50 and 59 years old who had recovered from COVID-19. The specimen sequenced was PBMCs or T cells enriched from blood (not recorded which). The chain was built from TRBV9 and TRBJ1-1; TRBD1 lines up with 7 middle nucleotides. The DNA reads as follows: TGTGCCAGCAGCGCCGACAGGGCCACTGAAGCTTTCTTT. Protein translation: CASSADRATEAFF. The full variable domain, with segments outside the CDR3 supplied by the reference TRBV9 and TRBJ1-1 proteins, appears as DSGVTQTPKHLITATGQRVTLRCSPRSGDLSVYWYQQSLDQGLQFLIQYYNGEERAKGNILERFSAQQFPDLHSELNLSSLELGDSALYFCASSADRATEAFFGQGTRLTVV.